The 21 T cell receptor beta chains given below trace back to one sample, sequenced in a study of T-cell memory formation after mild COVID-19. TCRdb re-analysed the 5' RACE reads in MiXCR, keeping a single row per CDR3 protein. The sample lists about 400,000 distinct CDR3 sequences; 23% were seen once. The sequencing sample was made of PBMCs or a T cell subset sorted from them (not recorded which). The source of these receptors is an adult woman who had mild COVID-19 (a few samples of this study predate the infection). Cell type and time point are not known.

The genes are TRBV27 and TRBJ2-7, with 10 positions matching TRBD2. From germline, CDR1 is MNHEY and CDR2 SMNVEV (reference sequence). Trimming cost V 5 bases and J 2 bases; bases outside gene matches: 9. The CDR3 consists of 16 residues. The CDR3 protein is CASSPFGSGGPYEQYF. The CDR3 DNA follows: TGTGCCAGCAGTCCCTTCGGTAGCGGGGGGCCCTACGAGCAGTACTTC.

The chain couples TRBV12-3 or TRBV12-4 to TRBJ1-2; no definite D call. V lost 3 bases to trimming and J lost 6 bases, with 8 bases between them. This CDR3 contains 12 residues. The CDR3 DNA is TGTGCCAGCAGTTTTGGACCCAATGGCTACACCTTC. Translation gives CASSFGPNGYTF.

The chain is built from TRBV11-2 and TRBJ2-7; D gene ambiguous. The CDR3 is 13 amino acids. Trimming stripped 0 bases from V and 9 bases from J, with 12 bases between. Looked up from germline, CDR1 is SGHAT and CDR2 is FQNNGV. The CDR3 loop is CASSLERLGLQYF. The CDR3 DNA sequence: TGTGCCAGCAGCTTAGAACGGCTAGGGTTGCAGTACTTC.

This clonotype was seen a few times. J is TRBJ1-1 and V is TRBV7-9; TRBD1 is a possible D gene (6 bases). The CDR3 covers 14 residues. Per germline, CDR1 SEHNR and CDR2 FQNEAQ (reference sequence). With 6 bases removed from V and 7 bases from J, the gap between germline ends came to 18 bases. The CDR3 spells CASSALGGFGEAFF. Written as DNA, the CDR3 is TGTGCCAGCAGTGCCTTGGGGGGCTTTGGTGAAGCTTTCTTT.

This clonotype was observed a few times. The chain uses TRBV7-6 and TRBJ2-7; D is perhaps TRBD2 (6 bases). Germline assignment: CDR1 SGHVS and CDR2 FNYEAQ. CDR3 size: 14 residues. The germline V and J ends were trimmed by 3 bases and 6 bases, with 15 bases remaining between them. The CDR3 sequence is CASSLGMEGIEQYF. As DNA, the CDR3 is TGTGCCAGCAGCTTGGGGATGGAGGGTATCGAGCAGTACTTC.

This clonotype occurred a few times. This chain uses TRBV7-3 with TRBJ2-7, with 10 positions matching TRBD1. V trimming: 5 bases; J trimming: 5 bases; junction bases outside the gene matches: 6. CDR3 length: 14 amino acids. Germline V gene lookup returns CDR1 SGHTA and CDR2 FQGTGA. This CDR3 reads CASSATGGLDEQYF. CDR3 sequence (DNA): TGTGCCAGCAGCGCGACAGGGGGCTTGGACGAGCAGTACTTC.

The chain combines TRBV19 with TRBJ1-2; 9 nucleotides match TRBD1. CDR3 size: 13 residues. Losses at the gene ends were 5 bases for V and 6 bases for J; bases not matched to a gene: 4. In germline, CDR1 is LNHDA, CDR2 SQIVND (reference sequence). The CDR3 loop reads CASSDRGSDGYTF. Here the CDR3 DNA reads TGTGCCAGTAGTGACAGGGGGTCAGATGGCTACACCTTC. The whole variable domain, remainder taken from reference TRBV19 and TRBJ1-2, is DGGITQSPKYLFRKEGQNVTLSCEQNLNHDAMYWYRQDPGQGLRLIYYSQIVNDFQKGDIAEGYSVSREKKESFPLTVTSAQKNPTAFYLCASSDRGSDGYTFGSGTRLTVV.

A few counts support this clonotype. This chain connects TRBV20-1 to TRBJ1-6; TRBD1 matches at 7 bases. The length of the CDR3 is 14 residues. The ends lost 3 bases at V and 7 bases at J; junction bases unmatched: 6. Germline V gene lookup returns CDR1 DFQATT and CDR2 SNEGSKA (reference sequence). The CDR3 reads CSASRGTANSPLHF. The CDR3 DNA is TGCAGTGCTAGCCGCGGGACAGCCAATTCACCCCTCCACTTT.

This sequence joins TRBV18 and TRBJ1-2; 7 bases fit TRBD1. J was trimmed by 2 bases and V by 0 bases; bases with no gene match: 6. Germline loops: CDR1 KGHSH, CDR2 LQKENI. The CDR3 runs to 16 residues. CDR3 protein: CASSPPGGGRNYGYTF. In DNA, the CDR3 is TGTGCCAGCTCACCACCAGGAGGGGGCCGGAACTATGGCTACACCTTC. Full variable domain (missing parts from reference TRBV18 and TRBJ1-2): NAGVMQNPRHLVRRRGQEARLRCSPMKGHSHVYWYRQLPEEGLKFMVYLQKENIIDESGMPKERFSAEFPKEGPSILRIQQVVRGDSAAYFCASSPPGGGRNYGYTFGSGTRLTVV.

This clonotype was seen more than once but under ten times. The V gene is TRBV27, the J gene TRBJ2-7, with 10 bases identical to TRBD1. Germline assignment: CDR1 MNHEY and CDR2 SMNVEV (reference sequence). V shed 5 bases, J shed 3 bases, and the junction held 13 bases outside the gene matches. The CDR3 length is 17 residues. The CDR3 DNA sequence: TGTGCCAGCAGTAAAAACGTTCGGGGGACAGGGGTCTACGAGCAGTACTTC. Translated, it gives CASSKNVRGTGVYEQYF.

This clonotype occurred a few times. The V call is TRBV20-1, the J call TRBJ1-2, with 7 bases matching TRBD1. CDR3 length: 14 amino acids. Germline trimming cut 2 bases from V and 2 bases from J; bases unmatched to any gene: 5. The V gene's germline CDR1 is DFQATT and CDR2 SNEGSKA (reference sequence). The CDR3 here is CSARKTGENYGYTF. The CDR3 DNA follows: TGCAGTGCTAGAAAAACAGGGGAGAACTATGGCTACACCTTC.

Here the CDR3 reads CASSVRDRKDGYTF. CDR3 DNA sequence: TGTGCCAGCAGTGTCCGTGACAGGAAGGATGGCTACACCTTC. The gene calls are TRBV25-1 and TRBJ1-2; D is possibly TRBD1 (6 bases). This CDR3 has 14 residues. Trimming stripped 4 bases from V and 6 bases from J, with 15 bases between. Germline V gives CDR1 MGHDK, CDR2 SYGVNS.

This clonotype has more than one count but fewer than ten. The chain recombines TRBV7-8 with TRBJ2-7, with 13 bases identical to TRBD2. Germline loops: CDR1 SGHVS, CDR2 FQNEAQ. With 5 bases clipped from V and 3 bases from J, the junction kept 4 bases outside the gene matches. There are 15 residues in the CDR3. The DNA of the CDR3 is TGTGCCAGCAGCCCGGGACTAGCGGGACGCTACGAGCAGTACTTC. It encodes CASSPGLAGRYEQYF. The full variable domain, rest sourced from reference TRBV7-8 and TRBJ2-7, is GAGVSQSPRYKVAKRGQDVALRCDPISGHVSLFWYQQALGQGPEFLTYFQNEAQLDKSGLPSDRFFAERPEGSVSTLKIQRTQQEDSAVYLCASSPGLAGRYEQYFGPGTRLTVT.

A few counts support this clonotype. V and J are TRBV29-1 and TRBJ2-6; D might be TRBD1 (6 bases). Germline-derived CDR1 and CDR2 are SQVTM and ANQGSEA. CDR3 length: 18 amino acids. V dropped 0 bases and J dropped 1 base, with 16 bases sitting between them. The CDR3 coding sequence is TGCAGCGTTGAAGATGAAGGGACAAGTCATTCTGGGGCCAACGTCCTGACTTTC. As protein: CSVEDEGTSHSGANVLTF.

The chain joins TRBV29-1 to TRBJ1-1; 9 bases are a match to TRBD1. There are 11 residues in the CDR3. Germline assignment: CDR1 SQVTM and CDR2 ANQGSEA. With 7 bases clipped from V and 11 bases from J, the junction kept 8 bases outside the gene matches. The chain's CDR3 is CSADSGTGAFF. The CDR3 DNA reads TGCAGCGCTGACTCTGGGACAGGGGCTTTCTTT.

The CDR3 coding sequence is TGTGCCAGCAGCCACGCTTCCGGGACAGTCTCCTACGAGCAGTACTTC. It codes for CASSHASGTVSYEQYF. The chain carries TRBV4-2 and TRBJ2-7; TRBD1 aligns across 7 bases. The J segment lost 0 bases and the V segment lost 3 bases, leaving 8 bases of the junction unmatched. The CDR3 is 16 residues long. Germline values: CDR1 LGHNA, CDR2 YNFKEQ.

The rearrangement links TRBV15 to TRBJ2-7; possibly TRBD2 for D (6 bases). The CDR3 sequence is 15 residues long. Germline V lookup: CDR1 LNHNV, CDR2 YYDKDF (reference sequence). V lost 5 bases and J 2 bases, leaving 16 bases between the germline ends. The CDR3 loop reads CATSLVVAVAYEQYF. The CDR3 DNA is TGTGCCACCAGCCTAGTGGTAGCGGTTGCCTACGAGCAGTACTTC.

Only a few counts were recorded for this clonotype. This CDR3 is CAWRRLAGSYEQYF. The CDR3 nucleotides are TGTGCCTGGAGGAGGCTAGCGGGGTCCTACGAGCAGTACTTC. The J gene is TRBJ2-7, the V gene TRBV30; 9 bases line up with TRBD2. V lost 3 bases, J lost 1 base, and 4 bases stayed unmatched. This CDR3 region has 14 residues. CDR1 and CDR2 from the germline V gene are GTSNPN and SVGIG (reference sequence).

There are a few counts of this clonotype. This CDR3 is CSATGGDLGGSEQFF. Written as DNA, the CDR3 is TGCAGTGCCACGGGCGGGGATCTAGGGGGAAGTGAGCAGTTCTTC. The chain links TRBV20-1 to TRBJ2-1, with D perhaps matching TRBD1 or TRBD2 (6 bases each). The CDR3 is made up of 15 amino acids. V dropped 6 bases and J dropped 9 bases, with 24 bases sitting between them. Germline V lookup: CDR1 DFQATT, CDR2 SNEGSKA (reference sequence).

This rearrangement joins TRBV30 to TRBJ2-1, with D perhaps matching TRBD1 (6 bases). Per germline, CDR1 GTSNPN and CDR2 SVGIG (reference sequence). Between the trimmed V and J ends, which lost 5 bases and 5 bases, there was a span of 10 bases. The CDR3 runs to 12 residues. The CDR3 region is CAWSDRHNEQFF. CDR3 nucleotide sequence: TGTGCCTGGTCCGACAGGCACAATGAGCAGTTCTTC.

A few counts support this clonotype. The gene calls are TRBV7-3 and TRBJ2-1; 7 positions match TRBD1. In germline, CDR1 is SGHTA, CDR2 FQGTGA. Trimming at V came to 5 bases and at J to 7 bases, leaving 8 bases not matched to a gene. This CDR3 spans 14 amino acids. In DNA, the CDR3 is TGTGCCAGCAGCGCCCGGGACAGCCTAAATGAGCAGTTCTTC. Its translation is CASSARDSLNEQFF.